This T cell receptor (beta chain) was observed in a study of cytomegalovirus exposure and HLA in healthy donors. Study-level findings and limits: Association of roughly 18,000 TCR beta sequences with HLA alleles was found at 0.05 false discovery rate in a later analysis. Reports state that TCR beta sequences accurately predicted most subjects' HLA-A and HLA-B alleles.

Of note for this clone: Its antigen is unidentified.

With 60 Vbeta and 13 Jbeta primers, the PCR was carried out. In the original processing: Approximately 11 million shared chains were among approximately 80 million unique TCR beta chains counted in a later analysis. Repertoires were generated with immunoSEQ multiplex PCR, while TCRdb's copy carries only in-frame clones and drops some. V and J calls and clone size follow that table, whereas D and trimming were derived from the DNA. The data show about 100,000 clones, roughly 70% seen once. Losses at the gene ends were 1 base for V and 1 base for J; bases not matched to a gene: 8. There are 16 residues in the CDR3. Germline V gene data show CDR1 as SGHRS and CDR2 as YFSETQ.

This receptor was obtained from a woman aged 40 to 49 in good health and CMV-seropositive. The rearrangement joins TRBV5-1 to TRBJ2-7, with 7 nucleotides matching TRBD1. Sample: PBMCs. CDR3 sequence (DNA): TGCGCCAGCAGCTTGTCTACAGGGGTTCTTTCCTACGAGCAGTACTTC. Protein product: CASSLSTGVLSYEQYF. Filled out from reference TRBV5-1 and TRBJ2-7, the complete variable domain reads KAGVTQTPRYLIKTRGQQVTLSCSPISGHRSVSWYQQTPGQGLQFLFEYFSETQRNKGNFPGRFSGRQFSNSRSEMNVSTLELGDSALYLCASSLSTGVLSYEQYFGPGTRLTVT.